A single T cell receptor (beta chain) is shown here with its context. Its specificity is unknown. This entry belongs to a study of shared clonotypes between healthy human individuals. General observations from the study: Generally, naive subsets came out with larger estimated richness than memory subsets.

Sequencing was performed with immunoSEQ multiplex PCR; in TCRdb, only in-frame clones are kept and a portion is missing. The table shows some 1.5 million clones, with approximately 98% occurring only once. All donors qualified as healthy HIV-negative adults and had experienced no recent acute infections or vaccinations. CD4+ cells yielded CD45RA+ naive and CD45RA-negative memory subsets. The ends were cut back, 3 bases at V and 4 bases at J, with 10 bases in the middle. The CDR3 spans 13 residues. The V gene's germline CDR1 is SGHNT and CDR2 YYREEE (reference sequence). V gene TRBV5-4 combines with J gene TRBJ1-1; no clear D. The receptor comes from a man aged 25 to 40 in good health. Material for sequencing was naive CD4+ T cells sorted from blood. Subset noted: CD45RA+ positively selected. The DNA for the CDR3 is TGTGCCAGCAGCTCGCCGGGTCGCACTGAAGCTTTCTTT. Encoded protein: CASSSPGRTEAFF.